Only a few counts were recorded for the clone carrying this TCR beta chain. Its antigen is undetermined. One entry per CDR3 protein, called by TCRdb with MiXCR from the RT-PCR reads. The sample shows more than 600,000 distinct CDR3 sequences, approximately 17% of them seen only once. This specimen comes from a study of response to subunit inactivated influenza vaccine. Findings of the study overall: The authors suggested that every seasonal influenza vaccination recruits few new T cells.

The sample was PBMCs from blood, taken more than 4 days after vaccination. This TCR came from a man aged 50 or older who received an inactivated influenza vaccine.

CDR3 region: CASSRIGQGGETQYF. For the CDR3, the DNA is TGTGCCAGCAGCCGAATCGGACAGGGGGGAGAGACCCAGTACTTC. This chain uses TRBV7-2 with TRBJ2-5; TRBD1 matches at 10 bases. CDR1 and CDR2 from the germline V gene are SGHTA and FQGNSA. The CDR3 runs 15 residues. J gave up 4 bases and V 5 bases, and 7 bases lay outside the gene matches.